The 21 T cell receptor beta chains in this list originate from one sample, sequenced in a study of neoadjuvant anti-PD-1 for oral cavity cancer. Assay used: immunoSEQ multiplex PCR; TCRdb lists only in-frame clones, some missing. The repertoire holds tens of thousands of clones, with approximately 82% as singletons. The sequencing here drew on PBMCs, taken before nivolumab (anti-PD-1) treatment. These receptors originate from a person aged 40-85 years with oral cavity squamous cell carcinoma.

The chain recombines TRBV5-1 with TRBJ2-2; TRBD1 might be the D (5 bases). V lost 4 bases, J lost 5 bases, and 12 bases lay in between. Germline assignment: CDR1 SGHRS and CDR2 YFSETQ. This CDR3 contains 14 residues. CDR3 sequence reads: CASSPTRQTGELFF. The CDR3 DNA is TGCGCCAGCAGCCCCACCCGACAGACCGGGGAGCTGTTTTTT.

This chain links TRBV9 with TRBJ2-1; D ambiguous. The germline CDR1 and CDR2 sequences are SGDLS and YYNGEE. V was pared by 3 bases and J by 2 bases, with 9 bases between. CDR3 size: 14 residues. CDR3 in amino acids: CASSDDGTYNEQFF. The CDR3, as DNA: TGTGCCAGCAGCGACGATGGTACCTACAATGAGCAGTTCTTC.

This clone was seen only a few times. CDR3 region: CASSSEPNYGYTF. Here the CDR3 DNA reads TGCGCCAGCAGCTCAGAGCCTAACTATGGCTACACCTTC. This chain links TRBV5-1 with TRBJ1-2; D is ambiguous. With 3 bases removed from V and 0 bases from J, the gap between germline ends came to 6 bases. The CDR3 length is 13 residues. In germline, CDR1 is SGHRS, CDR2 YFSETQ.

V gene TRBV7-9 combines with J gene TRBJ1-2, with a tentative D call TRBD1 (6 bases). The V gene's germline CDR1 is SEHNR and CDR2 FQNEAQ (reference sequence). The V end was cut by 5 bases, the J end by 8 bases, with 18 bases between. The CDR3 runs to 14 residues. This CDR3 is CASSPPGHSTGYTF. CDR3 nucleotide sequence: TGTGCCAGCAGCCCCCCGGGACACAGTACGGGCTACACCTTC.

The rearrangement links TRBV4-1 to TRBJ2-5; D may be TRBD2 (6 bases). V was pared by 2 bases and J by 6 bases, with 16 bases between. Germline V CDR1 and CDR2: MGHRA, YSYEKL. The CDR3 spans 15 residues. This chain's CDR3 is CASSQLGLARQTQYF. The CDR3 DNA is TGCGCCAGCAGCCAACTTGGGCTAGCGAGGCAGACCCAGTACTTC.

V usage is TRBV5-1 and J usage is TRBJ1-2; D might be TRBD1 (5 bases). The CDR3 consists of 15 residues. Germline V gene lookup returns CDR1 SGHRS and CDR2 YFSETQ. Trimming left V 0 bases short and J 1 base short, with 10 bases between. The CDR3 reads CASSLDWQGNYGYTF. The CDR3, as DNA: TGCGCCAGCAGCTTGGATTGGCAGGGTAACTATGGCTACACCTTC.

Turning to this clone: The junction differs from germline at one of its ends, possibly a read error. The gene calls are TRBV11-2 and TRBJ1-6; 7 bases match TRBD1. This CDR3 has 15 residues. Germline V gene lookup returns CDR1 SGHAT and CDR2 FQNNGV. The CDR3 is CASSDSGTVASLLHF. CDR3 nucleotide sequence: TGTGCCAGCAGCGACTCAGGGACAGTCGCCTCACTCCTCCACTTT.

This rearrangement joins TRBV5-8 to TRBJ1-2, with 8 positions matching TRBD1. The V gene's germline CDR1 is SGHTS and CDR2 YDEGEE. The length of the CDR3 is 15 residues. V was pared by 4 bases and J by 5 bases, with 10 bases of the junction left unmatched. The CDR3: CASSAGQGLTYGYTF. The CDR3 nucleotides are TGTGCCAGCAGCGCCGGACAGGGACTCACTTATGGCTACACCTTC.

This clone is labeled medium-sized (0.01 to 0.1%). The chain joins TRBV29-1 to TRBJ1-3; D call uncertain. The CDR3 runs 12 residues. Germline CDR1 is SQVTM and CDR2 is ANQGSEA. The V end was cut by 7 bases, the J end by 0 bases, with 7 bases between. The CDR3 here is CSGVDSGNTIYF. CDR3 DNA sequence: TGCAGCGGAGTGGACTCTGGAAACACCATATATTTT.

This chain connects TRBV6-4 to TRBJ1-2; D unresolved. CDR3 length: 13 residues. V was shortened by 8 bases and J by 2 bases, with 12 bases between the two germline ends. The germline CDR1 and CDR2 sequences are MRHNA and SNTAGT. The CDR3 DNA sequence: TGTGCCAGCCGGACCCACAACAACTATGGCTACACCTTC. Its translation is CASRTHNNYGYTF.

This chain connects TRBV6-6 to TRBJ2-7, with D tentatively TRBD1 or TRBD2 (6 bases each). Trimming took off 11 bases at V and 3 bases at J, with 11 bases between the two ends. CDR3 length: 11 amino acids. Germline CDR1 reads MNHNY; CDR2 reads SVGAGI (reference sequence). CDR3 residues: CAPRGLYEQYF. The DNA for the CDR3 is TGTGCCCCCCGGGGGCTCTACGAGCAGTACTTC.

This chain connects TRBV5-1 to TRBJ2-7; 10 nucleotides agree with TRBD2. Germline CDR1 SGHRS, CDR2 YFSETQ. The CDR3 spans 16 residues. With 4 bases clipped from V and 1 base from J, the junction kept 8 bases outside the gene matches. The CDR3 is CASSQWGSGGSYEQYF. In nucleotides, the CDR3 is TGCGCCAGCAGCCAATGGGGTAGCGGGGGGTCCTACGAGCAGTACTTC.

Turning to this clone: Additional DNA sequences in this sample encode the identical CDR3. The V and J genes are TRBV11-2 and TRBJ1-2; 7 bases map to TRBD1. Germline V lookup: CDR1 SGHAT, CDR2 FQNNGV. This CDR3 contains 13 residues. V gave up 5 bases and J gave up 3 bases; unmatched junction bases: 3. The CDR3 DNA follows: TGTGCCAGCAGCCCAGGACAGGACTATGGCTACACCTTC. Translating gives CASSPGQDYGYTF.

The chain carries TRBV30 and TRBJ2-3; D possibly corresponds to TRBD2 (6 bases). The CDR3 consists of 16 residues. Trimming shortened V by 5 bases and J by 4 bases, and 22 bases separated the two germline ends. CDR1 and CDR2 from the germline V gene are GTSNPN and SVGIG (reference sequence). The CDR3 protein is CAWGTSAGRASDTQYF. The CDR3 region has the DNA TGTGCCTGGGGTACATCCGCGGGACGGGCATCAGATACGCAGTATTTT.

The chain joins TRBV7-8 to TRBJ1-5; a possible D gene is TRBD1 (5 bases). V was clipped by 5 bases and J by 0 bases, with 17 bases between them. This CDR3 contains 17 residues. The V gene's germline CDR1 is SGHVS and CDR2 FQNEAQ. CDR3 sequence reads: CASSRRGALLSNQPQHF. CDR3 nucleotide sequence: TGTGCCAGCAGCCGACGTGGGGCCCTCCTTAGCAATCAGCCCCAGCATTTT.

The chain combines TRBV27 with TRBJ2-2, with a tentative D call TRBD2 (5 bases). V lost 5 bases and J 1 base, leaving 17 bases between the germline ends. This CDR3 comprises 17 residues. Looked up from germline, CDR1 is MNHEY and CDR2 is SMNVEV (reference sequence). CDR3 DNA sequence: TGTGCCAGCAGTATTTCGGGGTTTACAGAGAACACCGGGGAGCTGTTTTTT. Translating it yields CASSISGFTENTGELFF.

This chain connects TRBV4-1 to TRBJ2-5, with TRBD2 matching over 10 bases. The germline CDR1 and CDR2 sequences are MGHRA and YSYEKL. V lost 3 bases to trimming and J lost 2 bases; unmatched junction nucleotides: 15. The CDR3 consists of 19 residues. CDR3 loop: CASSQRGSSTSGLQETQYF. CDR3 coding DNA: TGCGCCAGCAGCCAGAGGGGCTCGTCGACTAGCGGGCTGCAAGAGACCCAGTACTTC.

The V gene is TRBV9, the J gene TRBJ2-3; a weak D match, TRBD1 (6 bases). Germline V gene lookup returns CDR1 SGDLS and CDR2 YYNGEE. The length of the CDR3 is 15 residues. The ends were cut back, 2 bases at V and 3 bases at J, with 13 bases in the middle. The CDR3, as DNA: TGTGCCAGCAGCGTTAGGGGGTTTAAGACAGATACGCAGTATTTT. This codes for CASSVRGFKTDTQYF.

This clone was observed a few times. The chain links TRBV30 to TRBJ1-4, with D hard to call. The CDR3 runs to 15 residues. Trimming took off 3 bases at V and 5 bases at J, with 16 bases between the two ends. Germline CDR1 and CDR2: GTSNPN and SVGIG (reference sequence). The CDR3 is CAWRGFRNRNEKLFF. The CDR3, as DNA: TGTGCCTGGAGGGGCTTTCGGAATAGGAATGAAAAACTGTTTTTT.

V is TRBV5-1 and J is TRBJ2-3; D not certain. The V end was cut by 0 bases, the J end by 4 bases, with 9 bases between. This CDR3 comprises 14 residues. Germline loops: CDR1 SGHRS, CDR2 YFSETQ. The CDR3 DNA reads as TGCGCCAGCAGCTTGGAAAGTGGGGCAGATACGCAGTATTTT. This codes for CASSLESGADTQYF.

The chain is built from TRBV9 and TRBJ2-1, with D perhaps TRBD2 (5 bases). The CDR3 length is 14 residues. The V end was cut by 1 base, the J end by 4 bases, with 9 bases between. From germline, CDR1 is SGDLS and CDR2 YYNGEE. In nucleotides, the CDR3 is TGTGCCAGCAGCGTAAATCCGGGATACAATGAGCAGTTCTTC. Protein product: CASSVNPGYNEQFF.